This passage covers 7 T cell receptor beta chains from one sample sequenced in a study of T cells in Graves' hyperthyroidism and ophthalmopathy. Researchers amplified the TCR beta CDR3 regions from RNA transcripts. RT-PCR in the first round (using the HTBI primer set) targeted the TCR CDR3. From the multiplex PCR reads, TCRdb called clonotypes with MiXCR, one entry per CDR3 protein. The table lists a few hundred thousand distinct CDR3 sequences, around 20% of them singletons. What was sequenced was blood. The receptors were gathered from a man between 18 and 35 years old with Graves' hyperthyroidism.

This clonotype was detected ten times or more. The rearrangement links TRBV28 to TRBJ1-5; no firm D call. The germline gives CDR1 MDHEN, CDR2 SYDVKM. This CDR3 has 11 amino acids. Trimming removed 6 bases from V and 4 bases from J, with 4 bases in between. The CDR3 reads CASSRNQPQHF. DNA for the CDR3: TGTGCCAGCAGCCGTAATCAGCCCCAGCATTTT.

This clonotype has more than one count but fewer than ten. The chain is built from TRBV13 and TRBJ1-6; D is unresolved. The germline V gene has CDR1 PRHDT and CDR2 FYEKMQ (reference sequence). Trimming removed 3 bases from V and 10 bases from J, with 4 bases in between. CDR3 length equals 11 residues. The CDR3 region has the DNA TGTGCCAGCAGCTTCTGGTCACCCCTCCACTTT. Amino acids: CASSFWSPLHF.

This clonotype came up a few times. This CDR3 is CASSRTGGSRTEAFF. CDR3 bases: TGTGCCAGCAGTCGGACAGGGGGATCTCGGACTGAAGCTTTCTTT. This chain links TRBV28 with TRBJ1-1; 10 nucleotides line up with TRBD1. The germline CDR1 and CDR2 sequences are MDHEN and SYDVKM. The length of the CDR3 is 15 residues. With 5 bases clipped from V and 5 bases from J, the junction kept 8 bases outside the gene matches.

This clonotype appeared a few times. The chain carries TRBV12-3 or TRBV12-4 and TRBJ2-2, with TRBD1 identical over 7 bases. This CDR3 is 16 amino acids long. Germline trimming cut 5 bases from V and 0 bases from J; bases unmatched to any gene: 6. The chain's CDR3 is CASSHGDSPNTGELFF. DNA of the CDR3: TGTGCCAGCAGTCACGGGGACAGCCCGAACACCGGGGAGCTGTTTTTT.

There are many counts of this clonotype. J is TRBJ2-2 and V is TRBV27, with TRBD2 matching over 7 bases. Looked up from germline, CDR1 is MNHEY and CDR2 is SMNVEV (reference sequence). This CDR3 is built from 15 residues. Trimming removed 4 bases from V and 3 bases from J; junction bases left unmatched: 5. Written as DNA, the CDR3 is TGTGCCAGCAGTTGGGGGGGTCTAGACACCGGGGAGCTGTTTTTT. Residues: CASSWGGLDTGELFF.

This clonotype was detected many times. The chain links TRBV12-5 to TRBJ2-5; 8 nucleotides align to TRBD1. V was clipped by 11 bases and J by 4 bases; unmatched bases: 12. The length of the CDR3 is 14 residues. CDR1 and CDR2 (germline): LGHNT, FRNRAP. Here the CDR3 DNA reads TGTGCTCCCCCCGCCCCAGGGGGCCCAGAGACCCAGTACTTC. This gives the protein CAPPAPGGPETQYF.

This clonotype was counted only a few times. The gene calls are TRBV18 and TRBJ2-5; D unclear. This CDR3 contains 14 residues. CDR1 and CDR2 (germline): KGHSH, LQKENI. The V and J ends lost 4 bases and 7 bases respectively, with 16 bases between them. The CDR3, as DNA: TGTGCCAGCTCACGCGACCAAATCAAAAGGACCCAGTACTTC. As protein: CASSRDQIKRTQYF.